One sample yielded the 14 T cell receptor beta chains listed below, sequenced in a study of a mutant IDH1 vaccine in newly diagnosed glioma. Clones were read by immunoSEQ multiplex PCR, and TCRdb kept only the in-frame ones, dropping some. This table holds around 82,000 clones, over 70% found once. Time point: baseline, week 1 (first vaccination visit). Noted treatment: pre-vaccination baseline after standard-of-care therapy. Sequencing used PBMCs, obtained from a glioma patient treated with radiotherapy, temozolomide or both. All receptors come from a man aged 35 to 55 with glioma. Some clones in this sample may be carry-over from other donors' samples.

The V gene is TRBV30, the J gene TRBJ1-1; no clear D gene. CDR1 is GTSNPN and CDR2 is SVGIG in the germline V gene (reference sequence). The V end lost 3 bases, the J end lost 0 bases, and 5 bases lay between the germline ends. The CDR3 contains 12 residues. CDR3 protein: CAWSYMNTEAFF. The CDR3 coding sequence is TGTGCCTGGAGCTACATGAACACTGAAGCTTTCTTT. Combining the CDR3 with reference TRBV30 and TRBJ1-1 gives the whole variable domain SQTIHQWPATLVQPVGSPLSLECTVEGTSNPNLYWYRQAAGRGLQLLFYSVGIGQISSEVPQNLSASRPQDRQFILSSKKLLLSDSGFYLCAWSYMNTEAFFGQGTRLTVV.

The J gene is TRBJ2-7, the V gene TRBV6-5, with no clear D. The CDR3 is 14 amino acids. Germline V gene lookup returns CDR1 MNHEY and CDR2 SVGAGI. V was cut by 1 base and J by 4 bases, with 11 bases left in between. The CDR3 nucleotides read TGTGCCAGCAGTTACTGGGGATTAGGTTACGAGCAGTACTTC. Protein sequence: CASSYWGLGYEQYF.

The rearrangement links TRBV5-1 to TRBJ2-7; 14 bases fit TRBD2. Trimming cost V 4 bases and J 4 bases; bases outside gene matches: 10. The CDR3 sequence is 17 residues long. The germline gives CDR1 SGHRS, CDR2 YFSETQ. The CDR3 spells CASSPAGLAGAPYEQYF. The CDR3 coding sequence is TGCGCCAGCAGCCCGGCGGGACTAGCGGGGGCCCCGTACGAGCAGTACTTC.

The chain links TRBV4-1 to TRBJ1-5, with 8 bases aligning to TRBD1. The trim removed 0 bases at V and 6 bases at J, leaving 4 bases unmatched. The CDR3 spans 15 residues. Looked up from germline, CDR1 is MGHRA and CDR2 is YSYEKL. In DNA, the CDR3 is TGCGCCAGCAGCCAAGAAACAGGGGGTGGTCAGCCCCAGCATTTT. This gives the protein CASSQETGGGQPQHF.

The chain couples TRBV5-5 to TRBJ1-5, with a possible D match to TRBD1 (5 bases). V was clipped by 0 bases and J by 0 bases, with 10 bases between them. CDR1 and CDR2 from the germline V gene are SGHKS and YYEKEE (reference sequence). This CDR3 region has 16 residues. CDR3 residues: CASSLAGPSSNQPQHF. The CDR3 region has the DNA TGTGCCAGCAGCTTGGCGGGACCGAGTAGCAATCAGCCCCAGCATTTT.

The chain recombines TRBV5-1 with TRBJ1-6, with D maybe TRBD1 (6 bases). Trimming removed 9 bases from V and 6 bases from J, with 16 bases in between. Germline V lookup: CDR1 SGHRS, CDR2 YFSETQ. CDR3 length: 14 residues. The CDR3 here is CANPEDRVNSPLHF. The CDR3 bases are TGCGCCAACCCGGAGGACAGAGTTAATTCACCCCTCCACTTT.

The rearrangement uses TRBV7-9 and TRBJ2-7, with D perhaps matching TRBD2 (6 bases). V lost 6 bases and J lost 7, with 19 bases in between. The CDR3 spans 14 residues. Germline V gene sequence: CDR1 SEHNR, CDR2 FQNEAQ (reference sequence). CDR3 coding DNA: TGTGCCAGCAGTCCAGATCGGGGAGCGGGTGAGCAGTACTTC. It encodes CASSPDRGAGEQYF. The complete variable domain, with remaining parts taken from reference TRBV7-9 and TRBJ2-7, reads DTGVSQNPRHKITKRGQNVTFRCDPISEHNRLYWYRQTLGQGPEFLTYFQNEAQLEKSRLLSDRFSAERPKGSFSTLEIQRTEQGDSAMYLCASSPDRGAGEQYFGPGTRLTVT.

This chain joins TRBV19 and TRBJ2-3; D is undetermined. V lost 3 bases and J 0 bases, leaving 7 bases between the germline ends. CDR1 and CDR2 (germline): LNHDA, SQIVND (reference sequence). This CDR3 has 14 amino acids. The CDR3 here is CASSMGDSTDTQYF. CDR3 coding DNA: TGTGCCAGTAGTATGGGTGACAGCACAGATACGCAGTATTTT.

This clone was counted a single time. This chain uses TRBV18 with TRBJ1-2; 7 bases map to TRBD1. Germline trimming cut 4 bases from V and 0 bases from J; bases unmatched to any gene: 11. From germline, CDR1 is KGHSH and CDR2 LQKENI. The CDR3 loop spans 17 amino acids. CDR3 sequence reads: CASSRDREGRANYGYTF. CDR3 coding DNA: TGTGCCAGCTCACGAGACAGGGAGGGTAGAGCTAACTATGGCTACACCTTC.

The J gene is TRBJ2-2, the V gene TRBV4-1; 9 nucleotides line up with TRBD2. J lost 8 bases, V lost 3 bases, and 7 bases had no gene match. Germline-derived CDR1 and CDR2 are MGHRA and YSYEKL. This CDR3 region has 15 residues. The CDR3 region has the DNA TGCGCCAGCAGCCACCCCAGCGGGGGGAAGGGGGAGCTGTTTTTT. It codes for CASSHPSGGKGELFF.

The V gene is TRBV30, the J gene TRBJ1-3; 7 bases are a match to TRBD1. This CDR3 contains 18 residues. J lost 2 bases, V lost 0 bases, and 13 bases had no gene match. Germline CDR1 is GTSNPN and CDR2 is SVGIG (reference sequence). CDR3 protein: CAWSVQSREGAPGNTIYF. CDR3 nucleotide sequence: TGTGCCTGGAGTGTACAGTCTCGGGAGGGGGCTCCTGGAAACACCATATATTTT. The variable domain in full, completed from reference TRBV30 and TRBJ1-3, reads SQTIHQWPATLVQPVGSPLSLECTVEGTSNPNLYWYRQAAGRGLQLLFYSVGIGQISSEVPQNLSASRPQDRQFILSSKKLLLSDSGFYLCAWSVQSREGAPGNTIYFGEGSWLTVV.

The CDR3 DNA is TGTGCCACCAGCAGAGGCGGGGGGGCCGAGGAGCAGTTCTTC. Amino acids: CATSRGGGAEEQFF. The V gene is TRBV15, the J gene TRBJ2-1, with 9 bases matching TRBD2. Trimming at V came to 1 base and at J to 10 bases, leaving 5 bases not matched to a gene. Germline V gene sequence: CDR1 LNHNV, CDR2 YYDKDF (reference sequence). There are 14 residues in the CDR3.

The chain joins TRBV9 to TRBJ1-2; D unclear. CDR1 is SGDLS and CDR2 is YYNGEE in the germline V gene. The CDR3 runs to 11 residues. The V end lost 3 bases, the J end lost 6 bases, and 6 bases lay between the germline ends. The CDR3 sequence is CASSALHGYTF. The CDR3 bases are TGTGCCAGCAGCGCCTTACATGGCTACACCTTC.

This chain connects TRBV4-1 to TRBJ1-5; TRBD1 aligns across 7 bases. V lost 8 bases, J lost 4 bases, and 17 bases stayed unmatched. Per the germline V gene, CDR1 is MGHRA and CDR2 is YSYEKL. The CDR3 extends over 17 amino acids. The CDR3 here is CASAPTVTRGPNQPQHF. CDR3 nucleotides: TGCGCCAGCGCGCCAACCGTGACGAGGGGGCCGAATCAGCCCCAGCATTTT.